The 7 T cell receptor beta chains below were found in one sample sequenced in a study of T cells after yellow fever vaccination. Via MiXCR, TCRdb re-called the 5' RACE reads, giving one row per CDR3 protein. The data show around 310,000 distinct CDR3 sequences, 3% to 4.5% seen once. The sequenced sample was PBMCs, obtained 5 days after the yellow fever booster vaccination. These receptors were taken from a young man who received the YFV17D yellow fever vaccine.

This clonotype was counted between two and nine times. The V gene is TRBV20-1, the J gene TRBJ2-5; 7 bases align to TRBD2. The trim removed 3 bases at V and 7 bases at J, leaving 14 bases unmatched. The germline CDR1 and CDR2 sequences are DFQATT and SNEGSKA (reference sequence). The CDR3 consists of 15 residues. CDR3 nucleotides: TGCAGTGCTAGGGCTGCCGGGACGGGGGGTCGGACCCAGTACTTC. Translated: CSARAAGTGGRTQYF.

This clonotype was found a few times. The chain recombines TRBV5-1 with TRBJ2-1, with 14 bases lining up with TRBD2. The CDR3 has 16 amino acids. V dropped 4 bases and J dropped 7; count of bases not matched to a gene: 7. Germline CDR1 is SGHRS and CDR2 is YFSETQ. CDR3: CASSGGLAGVMNEQFF. CDR3 nucleotide sequence: TGCGCCAGCAGCGGGGGACTAGCGGGGGTCATGAATGAGCAGTTCTTC. Combining the CDR3 with reference TRBV5-1 and TRBJ2-1 gives the whole variable domain KAGVTQTPRYLIKTRGQQVTLSCSPISGHRSVSWYQQTPGQGLQFLFEYFSETQRNKGNFPGRFSGRQFSNSRSEMNVSTLELGDSALYLCASSGGLAGVMNEQFFGPGTRLTVL.

The chain uses TRBV4-1 and TRBJ1-6, with TRBD1 matching over 9 bases. CDR3 length: 17 amino acids. Germline CDR1 reads MGHRA; CDR2 reads YSYEKL. Trimming at V came to 1 base and at J to 4 bases, leaving 5 bases not matched to a gene. The CDR3 nucleotides read TGCGCCAGCAGCCAAGGGATTGGGACAGGGTATAATTCACCCCTCCACTTT. As protein: CASSQGIGTGYNSPLHF.

This clonotype came up many times. This chain uses TRBV7-2 with TRBJ2-3; no clear D. Germline V lookup: CDR1 SGHTA, CDR2 FQGNSA. The CDR3 contains 14 residues. V gave up 6 bases and J gave up 2 bases, with 12 bases separating them. This chain's CDR3 is CASRYLPLTDTQYF. The CDR3 DNA sequence: TGTGCCAGCAGGTATCTTCCTCTCACAGATACGCAGTATTTT.

This clonotype was observed a few times. The chain has TRBV12-3 or TRBV12-4 and TRBJ1-6; D is undetermined. Trimming cost V 7 bases and J 1 base, with 8 bases left between them. The CDR3 is 14 amino acids. CDR3 nucleotide sequence: TGTGCCAGCAACATTAGGTCCTATAATTCACCCCTCCACTTT. Translated: CASNIRSYNSPLHF.

This clonotype appeared a few times. This rearrangement joins TRBV27 to TRBJ1-5; no clear D. CDR1 and CDR2 (germline): MNHEY, SMNVEV (reference sequence). The CDR3 runs to 14 residues. V was trimmed by 5 bases and J by 4 bases, leaving 12 bases between them. DNA for the CDR3: TGTGCCAGCAGTAGGAGAATAGGAAATCAGCCCCAGCATTTT. As protein: CASSRRIGNQPQHF.

This clonotype was detected ten times or more. The gene calls are TRBV15 and TRBJ2-7, with TRBD2 identical over 10 bases. This CDR3 has 15 amino acids. Germline assignment: CDR1 LNHNV and CDR2 YYDKDF (reference sequence). The trim removed 5 bases at V and 5 bases at J, leaving 9 bases unmatched. CDR3 nucleotides: TGTGCCACCAGCGGGGCAGCGGGGGGGGGGCACGAGCAGTACTTC. Protein product: CATSGAAGGGHEQYF.